These T cell receptor beta chains were read from a single sample in a study of fetal regulatory T cell absence and autoimmunity. Only in-frame clones appear in the TCRdb table, and some are missing; sequencing was by immunoSEQ multiplex PCR. The sample has 95,000 to 100,000 clones; 72% are singletons. Material: pancreas tissue. These receptors were taken from a male donor with IPEX syndrome. Both conserved end residues are part of each CDR3. D genes are given only for firm matches. Rows may omit the clone size; those that give it use once, few, many or a size class.

j_call clone_size v_call d_call cdr3_nt cdr3_aa
TRBJ2-3 . TRBV30 . TGTGCCTGGAGTGTTGGGCTTCATACGCAGTATTTT CAWSVGLHTQYF
TRBJ1-2 once TRBV29-1 . TGCAGCGTTGAGGGCAGAGAAGAGTATGGCTACACCTTC CSVEGREEYGYTF
TRBJ2-7 few TRBV5-1 . TGCGCCAGCAGTCTAGGGGACTACGAGCAGTACTTC CASSLGDYEQYF
TRBJ2-7 . TRBV4-3 TRBD1 TGCGCCAGCAGCCAAGCGGACAGGTCCGCCTACGAGCAGTACTTC CASSQADRSAYEQYF
TRBJ2-7 . TRBV4-3 . TGCGCCAGCAGCCAAGTAGCCTTCAGCGAGAACGAGCAGTACTTC CASSQVAFSENEQYF
TRBJ2-5 . TRBV5-6 . TGTGCCAGCAGCTTGTCGGGGGAAGAGACCCAGTACTTC CASSLSGEETQYF
TRBJ1-2 medium-sized TRBV4-2 . TGTGCCAGCAGCCAAGGGGGGCCCTATGGCTACACCTTC CASSQGGPYGYTF
TRBJ2-3 . TRBV25-1 . TGTGCCAGCAATTCCCCACGCAGGCTATTCACAGATACGCAGTATTTT CASNSPRRLFTDTQYF
TRBJ2-7 . TRBV30 TRBD1 TGTGCCTGGAGTGTGGCAGGGGGATGGGAGCAGTACTTC CAWSVAGGWEQYF
TRBJ1-5 . TRBV6-5 . TGTGCCAGCAGTTACCTGGAAGACAGCAATCAGCCCCAGCATTTT CASSYLEDSNQPQHF
TRBJ2-1 . TRBV5-6 TRBD2 TGTGCTGGGCAGCGGGGGTCCTACAATGAGCAGTTCTTC CAGQRGSYNEQFF
TRBJ2-2 . TRBV5-1 TRBD2 TGCGCCAGCCGACTAGCGCTGAACACCGGGGAGCTGTTTTTT CASRLALNTGELFF
TRBJ2-7 . TRBV10-3 TRBD2 TGTGCCACCAGACTAGCGAGGACCTACGAGCAGTACTTC CATRLARTYEQYF
TRBJ2-3 once TRBV29-1 . TGCAGCGTTGGACTCGGGAGCACAGATACGCAGTATTTT CSVGLGSTDTQYF
TRBJ2-7 . TRBV12-5 . TGTGCTAGTGTTGGCCCCTACGAGCAGTACTTC CASVGPYEQYF
TRBJ1-6 once TRBV27 . TGTGCCAGCAGAGCCGACAGGCGGCCGGGTTCACCCCTCCACTTT CASRADRRPGSPLHF
TRBJ1-5 . TRBV19 . TGTGCCAGTAGTAATCACAGCTTAAATCAGCCCCAGCATTTT CASSNHSLNQPQHF
TRBJ2-5 . TRBV5-1 . TGCGCCAGCAGTGTGAACAGGGCGGAGACCCAGTACTTC CASSVNRAETQYF
TRBJ2-3 . TRBV7-8 TRBD2 TGTGCCAGCAGCTTTAGCCAGACTAGCGGGGAGGATACGCAGTATTTT CASSFSQTSGEDTQYF
TRBJ2-7 . TRBV7-2 . TGTGCCAGCAGCTTAGGACGGGATGCATTGGAGCAGTACTTC CASSLGRDALEQYF
TRBJ2-3 once TRBV9 . TGTGCCAGCAGCGTAGCCTACCCGTCCGAAAGGAGCGGTGCGCAGTATTTT CASSVAYPSERSGAQYF
TRBJ2-5 . TRBV13 TRBD2 TGTGCCAGCTCCCAGCGGGGGCATAAAGGGGAGACCCAGTACTTC CASSQRGHKGETQYF
TRBJ1-1 . TRBV6-6 . TGTGCCAGCAGACTCGTTCTGAACACTGAAGCTTTCTTT CASRLVLNTEAFF
TRBJ2-7 . TRBV7-6 TRBD1 TGTGCCAGCAGCTTAGCGGGACAGGGGATCCACGAGCAGTACTTC CASSLAGQGIHEQYF
TRBJ1-6 . TRBV6-4 TRBD1 TGTGCCAGCAGTGAGTGGAGGGGGCAATCACCCCTCCACTTT CASSEWRGQSPLHF
TRBJ2-3 . TRBV10-3 TRBD2 TGTGCCATACTAGCGGCTTCCACAGATACGCAGTATTTT CAILAASTDTQYF
TRBJ1-5 few TRBV6-6 . TGTGCCAGCAGTTTGCGCAATCAGCCCCAGCATTTT CASSLRNQPQHF
TRBJ2-6 . TRBV9 . TGTGCCAGCAGCGCTTTGTCTGGGGCCAACGTCCTGACTTTC CASSALSGANVLTF
TRBJ2-5 . TRBV6-5 . TGTGCCAGCAGTTACTCAACAGGGCAAGAGACCCAGTACTTC CASSYSTGQETQYF
TRBJ2-5 . TRBV14 . TGTGCCAGCAGCCAAGAAAACCGGGGGACCCAGTACTTC CASSQENRGTQYF
TRBJ2-3 . TRBV5-1 TRBD2 TGCGCCAGCAGCTCGTATACAGGGAGAGGGCTAGCGGGGCCTACAGATACGCAGTATTTT CASSSYTGRGLAGPTDTQYF
TRBJ2-2 . TRBV14 . TGTGCCAGCAGCCAAGTCTGGCCCGGGGAGCTGTTTTTT CASSQVWPGELFF
TRBJ2-2 . TRBV6-5 . TGTGCCAGCACTTACAGGGACGGCACCGGGGAGCTGTTTTTT CASTYRDGTGELFF
TRBJ2-7 . TRBV27 TRBD2 TGTGCCAGCAGTTTGGGGGGGACGGTTCCCTACGAGCAGTACTTC CASSLGGTVPYEQYF
TRBJ2-7 . TRBV5-1 . TGCGCCAGCAGCTTGGAGGGCACTACCGAGCAGTACTTC CASSLEGTTEQYF
TRBJ2-1 . TRBV4-1 . TGCGCCAGCAGCCAAGTCCGGGGGAGTGCTGGGGATGAGCAGTTCTTC CASSQVRGSAGDEQFF
TRBJ2-7 . TRBV11-3 . TGTGCCAGCAGCCCATTAGCCGGGAGAGGCTACGAGCAGTACTTC CASSPLAGRGYEQYF
TRBJ2-2 . TRBV11-3 . TGTGCCAGCAGCTTACGCACCGGGGAGCTGTTTTTT CASSLRTGELFF
TRBJ1-1 . TRBV6-1 . TGTGCCAGCAGTGAGGGACCCTACACTGAAGCTTTCTTT CASSEGPYTEAFF
TRBJ2-3 . TRBV29-1 TRBD1 TGCAGCGTTGAGGAAGGGGGCCCCACAGATACGCAGTATTTT CSVEEGGPTDTQYF
TRBJ1-5 . TRBV7-2 . TGTGCCAGCAGCTTCTCGATATATAGCAATCAGCCCCAGCATTTT CASSFSIYSNQPQHF
TRBJ2-3 few TRBV2 . TGTGCCACCACGGGTAGCGGCACAGATACGCAGTATTTT CATTGSGTDTQYF
TRBJ2-1 . TRBV30 TRBD2 TGTGCCTGGAGTGTTTTAGCGGGGGGGAATGAGCAGTTCTTC CAWSVLAGGNEQFF
TRBJ2-1 few TRBV11-2 . TGTGCCAGCAGCTTAGCGGTTAGCGGCTCCTACAATGAGCAGTTCTTC CASSLAVSGSYNEQFF
TRBJ2-5 . TRBV29-1 TRBD2 TGCAGCGCACTCGGGAGGCGGGAGCTTAGAGAGACCCAGTACTTC CSALGRRELRETQYF
TRBJ2-2 . TRBV11-2 TRBD2 TGTGCCAGCAGCTTAACTAGCGGAGACACCGGGGAGCTGTTTTTT CASSLTSGDTGELFF
TRBJ2-5 . TRBV2 TRBD2 TGTGCCAGCACCGACCCTAGCGGTTGGGAGACCCAGTACTTC CASTDPSGWETQYF
TRBJ2-6 . TRBV21-1 . TGTGCCAGCAGCAAATGCTACAGGGATGGCTCTGGGGCCAACGTCCTGACTTTC CASSKCYRDGSGANVLTF
TRBJ2-1 few TRBV4-2 . TGTGCCAGCAGCCTGGACGGGAGCTCCTACAATGAGCAGTTCTTC CASSLDGSSYNEQFF
TRBJ2-7 . TRBV15 . TGTGCCACCAGCAGGTGGAGAGCCTACGAGCAGTACTTC CATSRWRAYEQYF